The 28 T cell receptor beta chains below come from one sample, sequenced in a study of T cell responses to AZD1222 COVID-19 vaccine. Using immunoSEQ multiplex PCR, the repertoire was profiled, and TCRdb retains in-frame clones only, with some absent. The table lists about 140,000 clones, roughly 92% of them singletons. Sequences were derived from peripheral blood, sampled on day 0 of AZD1222 vaccination. The source is an adult in good health.

The gene calls are TRBV7-9 and TRBJ2-1, with a weak D call TRBD2 (6 bases). CDR3 size: 12 residues. V dropped 5 bases and J dropped 9 bases, with 11 bases sitting between them. Germline assignment: CDR1 SEHNR and CDR2 FQNEAQ (reference sequence). CDR3 residues: CASSNSGFEQFF. CDR3 sequence (DNA): TGTGCCAGCAGCAACAGCGGGTTTGAGCAGTTCTTC.

The chain is built from TRBV7-9 and TRBJ2-7; either TRBD1 or TRBD2 may fit D (5 bases each). Germline CDR1 and CDR2: SEHNR and FQNEAQ (reference sequence). V was trimmed by 5 bases and J by 0 bases, leaving 23 bases between them. The CDR3 is 18 residues long. CDR3 nucleotides: TGTGCCAGCAGCCATAGAATCCCCGGGACCCAATTCTCCTACGAGCAGTACTTC. It codes for CASSHRIPGTQFSYEQYF.

The chain is built from TRBV29-1 and TRBJ1-2, with a weak D call TRBD1 (6 bases). Trimming removed 6 bases at V and 4 bases at J, with 18 bases between. CDR1 SQVTM and CDR2 ANQGSEA come from the germline V gene. The CDR3 is 14 amino acids. The CDR3 DNA reads as TGCAGCGTCACGAGGGGGTATTGGACCTATGGCTACACCTTC. Encoded protein: CSVTRGYWTYGYTF.

The genes are TRBV18 and TRBJ2-6; perhaps TRBD1 as D (6 bases). The CDR3 runs 20 residues. V was shortened by 0 bases and J by 0 bases, with 18 bases between the two germline ends. Germline V CDR1 and CDR2: KGHSH, LQKENI. CDR3 region: CASSPPRAGATLSGANVLTF. DNA for the CDR3: TGTGCCAGCTCACCACCGAGGGCAGGGGCGACGCTCTCTGGGGCCAACGTCCTGACTTTC.

The chain couples TRBV10-3 to TRBJ2-7; D possibly corresponds to TRBD1 (6 bases). Germline V CDR1 and CDR2: ENHRY, SYGVKD. The CDR3 has 13 residues. The V end lost 3 bases, the J end lost 6 bases, and 12 bases lay between the germline ends. The DNA of the CDR3 is TGTGCCATCAGTGACGAAATAGGGGGCGAGCAGTACTTC. It yields the protein CAISDEIGGEQYF.

The rearrangement links TRBV2 to TRBJ2-7; D call uncertain. The CDR3 has 13 amino acids. Germline-derived CDR1 and CDR2 are SNHLY and FYNNEI. With 1 base removed from V and 2 bases from J, the gap between germline ends came to 6 bases. For the CDR3, the DNA is TGTGCCAGCAGTGAAGACTATACCTACGAGCAGTACTTC. Protein sequence: CASSEDYTYEQYF.

Turning to this clone: No DNA is shown, since the ends of the CDR3 on it are uncertain; the CDR3 is the one TCRdb lists. The rearrangement joins TRBV27 to TRBJ1-2. Germline assignment: CDR1 MNHEY and CDR2 SMNVEV (reference sequence). The CDR3 contains 24 residues when both ends are counted. The CDR3 spells CASSLRGYTFGSGTRLETYYGYTF.

The chain joins TRBV27 to TRBJ2-7; D might be TRBD2 (6 bases). The germline CDR1 and CDR2 sequences are MNHEY and SMNVEV (reference sequence). Trimming stripped 5 bases from V and 0 bases from J, with 11 bases between. The length of the CDR3 is 14 residues. The CDR3 bases are TGTGCCAGCAGTGATAGCGGTCTCTCCTACGAGCAGTACTTC. As protein: CASSDSGLSYEQYF.

The rearrangement joins TRBV5-1 to TRBJ2-1; D is unresolved. V was pared by 1 base and J by 6 bases, with 11 bases between. Germline assignment: CDR1 SGHRS and CDR2 YFSETQ. The CDR3 sequence is 14 residues long. CDR3 in DNA: TGCGCCAGCAGCTTGCAAACGATTCTCAATGAGCAGTTCTTC. Its translation: CASSLQTILNEQFF.

The chain couples TRBV28 to TRBJ1-2; no definite D call. Trimming stripped 3 bases from V and 9 bases from J, with 17 bases between. Per the germline V gene, CDR1 is MDHEN and CDR2 is SYDVKM. The CDR3 loop spans 14 amino acids. The CDR3 DNA sequence: TGTGCCAGCAGTTTGGGTCGATACTATGTTAGCTACACCTTC. This codes for CASSLGRYYVSYTF.

This clone was seen a few times. The V call is TRBV14, the J call TRBJ2-1, with TRBD2 matching 7 bases. V was pared by 1 base and J by 6 bases, with 3 bases of the junction left unmatched. This CDR3 comprises 14 residues. In germline, CDR1 is SGHDN, CDR2 FVKESK. The CDR3 spells CASSQAERGNEQFF. The CDR3, as DNA: TGTGCCAGCAGCCAAGCCGAGCGGGGCAATGAGCAGTTCTTC.

The chain carries TRBV20-1 and TRBJ1-1; TRBD1 matches at 8 bases. The V gene end was trimmed by 3 bases and the J gene end by 8 bases; junction bases not matched to a gene: 5. This CDR3 region has 12 residues. Per the germline V gene, CDR1 is DFQATT and CDR2 is SNEGSKA (reference sequence). The CDR3 here is CSASTGQVEAFF. The CDR3 DNA reads TGCAGTGCTAGTACGGGACAGGTCGAAGCTTTCTTT.

The rearrangement joins TRBV7-9 to TRBJ2-3, with D perhaps being TRBD1 or TRBD2 (5 bases each). Trimming took 3 bases from V and 0 from J, leaving 13 bases between them. This CDR3 comprises 16 residues. Per the germline V gene, CDR1 is SEHNR and CDR2 is FQNEAQ (reference sequence). CDR3 in amino acids: CASSFRWGPSTDTQYF. As DNA, the CDR3 is TGTGCCAGCAGCTTCCGTTGGGGACCTAGCACAGATACGCAGTATTTT. Full variable domain (missing parts from reference TRBV7-9 and TRBJ2-3): DTGVSQNPRHKITKRGQNVTFRCDPISEHNRLYWYRQTLGQGPEFLTYFQNEAQLEKSRLLSDRFSAERPKGSFSTLEIQRTEQGDSAMYLCASSFRWGPSTDTQYFGPGTRLTVL.

This clone was detected once. The chain uses TRBV7-9 and TRBJ2-4, with D unresolved. This CDR3 spans 15 amino acids. V gave up 1 base and J gave up 0 bases, with 7 bases separating them. The germline V gene encodes CDR1 SEHNR and CDR2 FQNEAQ (reference sequence). The CDR3 is CASSLGPLAKNIQYF. The CDR3 DNA reads as TGTGCCAGCAGCTTAGGTCCGTTAGCCAAAAACATTCAGTACTTC.

The V gene is TRBV5-1, the J gene TRBJ2-1, with 12 bases fitting TRBD2. This CDR3 has 16 amino acids. In germline, CDR1 is SGHRS, CDR2 YFSETQ. V was clipped by 0 bases and J by 9 bases; unmatched bases: 7. CDR3 in amino acids: CASSLGLAGDKAEQFF. In DNA, the CDR3 is TGCGCCAGCAGCTTGGGACTAGCGGGAGATAAAGCTGAGCAGTTCTTC.

The chain employs TRBV30 and TRBJ2-7; tentatively, D is TRBD1 (5 bases). Germline V gives CDR1 GTSNPN, CDR2 SVGIG (reference sequence). Trimming shortened V by 2 bases and J by 0 bases, and 8 bases separated the two germline ends. The CDR3 extends over 13 amino acids. CDR3 sequence (DNA): TGTGCCTGGAGTTTGGACAACTCCTACGAGCAGTACTTC. Its protein is CAWSLDNSYEQYF.

The chain couples TRBV5-1 to TRBJ1-1; D remains unclear. CDR3 length equals 14 residues. Trimming removed 4 bases at V and 0 bases at J, with 10 bases between. Germline-derived CDR1 and CDR2 are SGHRS and YFSETQ. The CDR3, as DNA: TGCGCCAGCAGCCCCGCAGGATTGAACACTGAAGCTTTCTTT. Translated, it gives CASSPAGLNTEAFF. The full variable domain, its missing parts supplied by reference TRBV5-1 and TRBJ1-1, is KAGVTQTPRYLIKTRGQQVTLSCSPISGHRSVSWYQQTPGQGLQFLFEYFSETQRNKGNFPGRFSGRQFSNSRSEMNVSTLELGDSALYLCASSPAGLNTEAFFGQGTRLTVV.

The chain has TRBV27 and TRBJ2-7; TRBD2 matches at 7 bases. The V segment lost 8 bases and the J segment 2 bases; nucleotides outside the gene matches: 9. This CDR3 has 14 residues. The germline V gene has CDR1 MNHEY and CDR2 SMNVEV (reference sequence). CDR3 region: CASSNRGSTYEQYF. Here the CDR3 DNA reads TGTGCCAGCTCGAACCGCGGGAGCACCTACGAGCAGTACTTC.

J is TRBJ2-3 and V is TRBV5-4; unclear D gene. Trimming took off 1 base at V and 1 base at J, with 10 bases between the two ends. This CDR3 has 15 amino acids. The germline gives CDR1 SGHNT, CDR2 YYREEE (reference sequence). The CDR3 coding sequence is TGTGCCAGCAGCTTGAACCCTGGAGGCACAGATACGCAGTATTTT. Its translation: CASSLNPGGTDTQYF. Based on the CDR3 plus reference TRBV5-4 and TRBJ2-3, the full variable domain is ETGVTQSPTHLIKTRGQQVTLRCSSQSGHNTVSWYQQALGQGPQFIFQYYREEENGRGNFPPRFSGLQFPNYSSELNVNALELDDSALYLCASSLNPGGTDTQYFGPGTRLTVL.

The chain employs TRBV28 and TRBJ2-4; D possibly matches TRBD1 or TRBD2 (5 bases each). This CDR3 region has 15 residues. V gave up 3 bases and J gave up 6 bases, with 15 bases separating them. Germline V gene data show CDR1 as MDHEN and CDR2 as SYDVKM. The CDR3 DNA sequence: TGTGCCAGCAGTTTTAGCTCAAACGGGGCAAACATTCAGTACTTC. It codes for CASSFSSNGANIQYF.

The chain combines TRBV28 with TRBJ2-7; D is perhaps TRBD2 (5 bases). Germline loops: CDR1 MDHEN, CDR2 SYDVKM. This CDR3 comprises 12 residues. Trimming shortened V by 10 bases and J by 3 bases, and 13 bases separated the two germline ends. The CDR3 bases are TGTGCCACCACGGCGGGCGGCTACGAGCAGTACTTC. Translation gives CATTAGGYEQYF.

This clone has just one count. The rearrangement uses TRBV2 and TRBJ2-1, with a tentative D call TRBD2 (7 bases). In germline, CDR1 is SNHLY, CDR2 FYNNEI. The CDR3 runs 17 residues. V gave up 9 bases and J gave up 4 bases, with 25 bases separating them. The CDR3 sequence is CASSPLGWGRGYNEQFF. The CDR3 nucleotides read TGTGCCAGTTCCCCGTTGGGGTGGGGGAGGGGGTACAATGAGCAGTTCTTC.

This clone was found once. V gene TRBV28 combines with J gene TRBJ1-3; the match to TRBD1 covers 9 bases. The CDR3 contains 16 residues. Germline lookup yields CDR1 MDHEN and CDR2 SYDVKM. Trimming took 5 bases from V and 6 from J; bases not matched to a gene: 11. CDR3 residues: CASSTGQGNRENTIYF. The CDR3 coding sequence is TGTGCCAGCAGTACCGGACAGGGGAATCGGGAAAACACCATATATTTT.

This clone has just a few counts. The J gene is TRBJ2-7, the V gene TRBV7-8; 9 bases fit TRBD1. The CDR3 covers 15 residues. J lost 3 bases, V lost 4 bases, and 7 bases had no gene match. Germline CDR1 is SGHVS and CDR2 is FQNEAQ. In DNA form, the CDR3 reads TGTGCCAGCAGCTCGGACAGGGGCCTTGACTACGAGCAGTACTTC. Protein product: CASSSDRGLDYEQYF.

This clone was seen once. The CDR3 nucleotides read TGTGCCAGCAGCTTTATCCTAGCGGGTTCCTACGAGCAGTACTTC. It translates to CASSFILAGSYEQYF. The chain is built from TRBV6-2 or TRBV6-3 and TRBJ2-7; 8 bases are shared with TRBD2. CDR3 size: 15 residues. Germline V gene lookup returns CDR1 MNHEY and CDR2 SVGEGT. Unmatched junction bases numbered 8, after V lost 6 bases and J lost 1 base.

This CDR3 reads CASSYLGGARYNEQFF. DNA of the CDR3: TGCGCCAGCAGCTATCTAGGGGGGGCCCGATACAATGAGCAGTTCTTC. The J gene is TRBJ2-1, the V gene TRBV5-1; D is possibly TRBD2 (7 bases). The V end lost 3 bases, the J end lost 4 bases, and 17 bases lay between the germline ends. The CDR3 has 16 amino acids. Germline V CDR1 and CDR2: SGHRS, YFSETQ. Full variable domain (missing parts from reference TRBV5-1 and TRBJ2-1): KAGVTQTPRYLIKTRGQQVTLSCSPISGHRSVSWYQQTPGQGLQFLFEYFSETQRNKGNFPGRFSGRQFSNSRSEMNVSTLELGDSALYLCASSYLGGARYNEQFFGPGTRLTVL.

The chain uses TRBV9 and TRBJ1-2, with 9 positions matching TRBD1. CDR3 length equals 14 residues. Germline values: CDR1 SGDLS, CDR2 YYNGEE. J was trimmed by 8 bases and V by 2 bases; bases with no gene match: 7. The CDR3 loop is CASSVRQGVGGYTF. Written as DNA, the CDR3 is TGTGCCAGCAGCGTCAGACAGGGGGTGGGAGGCTACACCTTC.

The chain links TRBV5-5 to TRBJ1-4, with D possibly being TRBD1 (6 bases). CDR1 and CDR2 from the germline V gene are SGHKS and YYEKEE (reference sequence). Trimming left V 1 base short and J 8 bases short, with 15 bases between. The CDR3 spans 15 residues. CDR3 loop: CASSLRLYRAEKLFF. CDR3 nucleotide sequence: TGTGCCAGCAGCTTGAGGCTATACAGGGCCGAAAAACTGTTTTTT.